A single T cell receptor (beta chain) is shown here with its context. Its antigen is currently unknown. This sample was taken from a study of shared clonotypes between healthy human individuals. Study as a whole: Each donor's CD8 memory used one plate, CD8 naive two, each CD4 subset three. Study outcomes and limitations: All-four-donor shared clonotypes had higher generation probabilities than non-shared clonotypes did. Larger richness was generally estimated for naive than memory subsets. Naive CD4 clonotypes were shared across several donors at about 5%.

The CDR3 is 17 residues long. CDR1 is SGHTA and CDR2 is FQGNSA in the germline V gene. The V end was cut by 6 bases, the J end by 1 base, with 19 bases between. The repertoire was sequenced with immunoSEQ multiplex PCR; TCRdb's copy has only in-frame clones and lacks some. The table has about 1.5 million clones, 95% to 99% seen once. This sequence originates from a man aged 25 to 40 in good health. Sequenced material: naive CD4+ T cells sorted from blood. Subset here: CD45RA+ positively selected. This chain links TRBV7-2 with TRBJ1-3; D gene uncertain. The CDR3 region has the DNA TGTGCCAGCAGGCTCCTCAGTTTTCTTGATTCTGGAAACACCATATATTTT. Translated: CASRLLSFLDSGNTIYF.